Detailed here is one T cell receptor (beta chain). The CDR3 contains 18 residues. V was trimmed by 0 bases and J by 2 bases, leaving 18 bases between them. Germline V CDR1 and CDR2: SGHNT, YYREEE (reference sequence). Assay: immunoSEQ multiplex PCR; the TCRdb copy retains only in-frame clones and omits some. The sample includes under 110,000 clones, 75% to 95% of them seen just once. This sample is drawn from a study of T cell changes during pregnancy in multiple sclerosis. The source was peripheral blood, collected in the second trimester of pregnancy. This sequence joins TRBV5-4 and TRBJ1-3; possibly TRBD1 for D (5 bases). This clonotype was obtained from a female donor with multiple sclerosis, enrolled in a pregnancy study. CDR3 residues: CASSLGAGLQNAGNTIYF. The DNA of the CDR3 is TGTGCCAGCAGCTTGGGTGCAGGGCTGCAGAATGCTGGAAACACCATATATTTT.